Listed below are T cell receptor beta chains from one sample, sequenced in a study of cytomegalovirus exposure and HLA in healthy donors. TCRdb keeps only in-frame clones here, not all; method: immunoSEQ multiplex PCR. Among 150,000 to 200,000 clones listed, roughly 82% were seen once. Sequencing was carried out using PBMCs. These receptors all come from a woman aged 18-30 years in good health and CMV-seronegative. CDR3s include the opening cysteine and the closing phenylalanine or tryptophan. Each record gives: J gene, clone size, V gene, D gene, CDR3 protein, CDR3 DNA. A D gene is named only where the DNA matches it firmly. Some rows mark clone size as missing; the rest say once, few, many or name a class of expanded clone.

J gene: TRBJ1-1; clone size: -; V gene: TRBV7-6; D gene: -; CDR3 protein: CASSLEQWGDTEAFF; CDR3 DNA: TGTGCCAGCAGCTTAGAACAGTGGGGGGACACTGAAGCTTTCTTT
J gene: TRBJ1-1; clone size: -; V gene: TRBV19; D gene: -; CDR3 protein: CASRESQVMNTEAFF; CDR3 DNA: TGTGCCAGTCGGGAGAGCCAGGTAATGAACACTGAAGCTTTCTTT
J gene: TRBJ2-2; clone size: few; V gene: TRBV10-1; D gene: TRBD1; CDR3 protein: CATSTGTGDTGELFF; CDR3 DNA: TGCGCCACCAGTACCGGGACAGGGGATACCGGGGAGCTGTTTTTT
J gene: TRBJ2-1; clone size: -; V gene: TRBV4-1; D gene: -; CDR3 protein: CASSPVRNNEQFF; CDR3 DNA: TGCGCCAGCAGCCCGGTGCGGAACAATGAGCAGTTCTTC
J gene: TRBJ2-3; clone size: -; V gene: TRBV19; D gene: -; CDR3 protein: CASSPTRGHTDTQYF; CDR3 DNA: TGTGCCAGTAGCCCAACGCGGGGGCACACAGATACGCAGTATTTT
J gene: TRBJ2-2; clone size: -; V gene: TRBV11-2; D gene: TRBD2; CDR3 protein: CASSFAGGFGELFF; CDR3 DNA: TGTGCCAGCAGCTTCGCGGGAGGATTCGGGGAGCTGTTTTTT
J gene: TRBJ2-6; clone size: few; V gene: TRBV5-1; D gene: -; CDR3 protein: CASSGLGDTFLTF; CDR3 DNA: TGCGCCAGCAGCGGCCTGGGGGACACCTTCCTGACTTTC
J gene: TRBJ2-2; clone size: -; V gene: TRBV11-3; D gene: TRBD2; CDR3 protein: CASSLAGGTGELFF; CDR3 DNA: TGTGCCAGCAGCTTAGCGGGGGGCACCGGGGAGCTGTTTTTT
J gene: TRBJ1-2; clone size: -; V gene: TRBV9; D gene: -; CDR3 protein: CASSVTEGSYGYTF; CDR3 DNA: TGTGCCAGCAGCGTAACAGAGGGATCCTATGGCTACACCTTC
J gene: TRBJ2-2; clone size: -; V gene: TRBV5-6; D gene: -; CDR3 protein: CASSFGGNGELFF; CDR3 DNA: TGTGCCAGCAGCTTCGGCGGGAACGGGGAGCTGTTTTTT
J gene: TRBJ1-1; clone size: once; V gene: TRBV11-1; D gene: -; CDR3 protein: CASSLVSLTEAFF; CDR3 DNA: TGTGCCAGCAGCTTAGTCTCCCTTACTGAAGCTTTCTTT
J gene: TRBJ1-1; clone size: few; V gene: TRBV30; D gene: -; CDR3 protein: CAWSSQGSVMNTEAFF; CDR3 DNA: TGTGCCTGGAGTTCCCAGGGCTCGGTGATGAACACTGAAGCTTTCTTT
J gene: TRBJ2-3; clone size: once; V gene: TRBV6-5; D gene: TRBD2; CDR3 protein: CASTPGLAGADTQYF; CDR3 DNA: TGTGCCAGCACCCCGGGACTAGCGGGAGCAGATACGCAGTATTTT
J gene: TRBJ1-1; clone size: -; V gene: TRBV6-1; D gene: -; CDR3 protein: CASSEAEGLRGFF; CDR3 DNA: TGTGCCAGCAGTGAAGCCGAGGGTCTAAGAGGTTTCTTT
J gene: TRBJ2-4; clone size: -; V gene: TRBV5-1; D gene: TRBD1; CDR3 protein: CASSRTTGVEGIQYF; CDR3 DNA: TGCGCCAGCAGCCGAACCACAGGGGTTGAGGGCATTCAGTACTTC
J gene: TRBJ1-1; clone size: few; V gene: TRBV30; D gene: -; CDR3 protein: CAFLGEGTEAFF; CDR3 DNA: TGTGCCTTCCTTGGGGAGGGCACTGAAGCTTTCTTT
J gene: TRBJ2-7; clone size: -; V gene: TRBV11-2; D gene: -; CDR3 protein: CASSRQYTQLHYEQYF; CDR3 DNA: TGTGCCAGCAGCCGACAGTATACCCAACTCCACTACGAGCAGTACTTC
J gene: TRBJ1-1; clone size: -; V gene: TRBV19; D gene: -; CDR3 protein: CASSLSPVGHTEAFF; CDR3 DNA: TGTGCCAGTAGTCTTTCTCCTGTGGGGCACACTGAAGCTTTCTTT
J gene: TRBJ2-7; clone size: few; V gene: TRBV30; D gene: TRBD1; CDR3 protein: CAWSADRVRQYF; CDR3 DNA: TGTGCCTGGAGTGCCGACAGGGTCCGGCAGTACTTC
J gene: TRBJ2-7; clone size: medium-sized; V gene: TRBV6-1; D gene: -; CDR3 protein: CASSGTSEGYEQYF; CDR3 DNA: TGTGCCAGCAGCGGAACCTCGGAGGGCTACGAGCAGTACTTC
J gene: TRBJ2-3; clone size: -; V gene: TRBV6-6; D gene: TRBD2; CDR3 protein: CASKQLAGQDTQYF; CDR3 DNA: TGTGCCAGCAAGCAACTAGCGGGGCAAGATACGCAGTATTTT
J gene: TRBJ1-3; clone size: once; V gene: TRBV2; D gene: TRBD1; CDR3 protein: CASNPGTAGNTIYF; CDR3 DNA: TGTGCCAGCAACCCCGGGACAGCTGGAAACACCATATATTTT
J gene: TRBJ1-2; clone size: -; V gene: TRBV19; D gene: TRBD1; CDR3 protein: CASSTRGQGYGYTF; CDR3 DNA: TGTGCCAGTAGTACCAGGGGGCAAGGGTATGGCTACACCTTC
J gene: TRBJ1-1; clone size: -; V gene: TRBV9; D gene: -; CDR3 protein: CASSVVGGITEAFF; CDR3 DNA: TGTGCCAGCAGCGTAGTGGGGGGAATCACTGAAGCTTTCTTT
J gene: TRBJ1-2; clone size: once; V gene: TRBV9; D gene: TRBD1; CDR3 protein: CASSVGQVPTYGYTF; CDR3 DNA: TGTGCCAGCAGCGTGGGACAGGTTCCGACGTATGGCTACACCTTC
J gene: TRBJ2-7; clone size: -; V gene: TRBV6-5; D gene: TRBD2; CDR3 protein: CASSTISGGTYEQYF; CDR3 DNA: TGTGCCAGCAGCACCATTAGCGGGGGAACCTACGAGCAGTACTTC
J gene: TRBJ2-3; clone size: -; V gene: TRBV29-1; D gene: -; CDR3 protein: CSVEVGTPQDTQYF; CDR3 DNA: TGCAGCGTTGAAGTTGGGACTCCTCAAGATACGCAGTATTTT
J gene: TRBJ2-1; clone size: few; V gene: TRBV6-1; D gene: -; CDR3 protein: CASTSGAVGYNEQFF; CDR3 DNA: TGTGCCAGCACATCAGGGGCGGTCGGCTACAATGAGCAGTTCTTC
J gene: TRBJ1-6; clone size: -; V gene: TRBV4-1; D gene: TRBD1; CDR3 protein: CASSQATPRDSYNSPLHF; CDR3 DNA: TGCGCCAGCAGCCAAGCCACCCCCCGGGACAGTTATAATTCACCCCTCCACTTT
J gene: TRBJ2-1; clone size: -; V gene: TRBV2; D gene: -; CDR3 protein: CASRDNYNEQFF; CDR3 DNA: TGTGCCAGCAGAGACAACTACAATGAGCAGTTCTTC
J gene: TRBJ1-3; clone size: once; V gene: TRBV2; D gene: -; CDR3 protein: CASRREDTIYF; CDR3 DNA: TGTGCCAGCAGAAGGGAGGACACCATATATTTT
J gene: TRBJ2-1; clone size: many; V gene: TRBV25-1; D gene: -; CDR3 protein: CASSPQAFPYNEQFF; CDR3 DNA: TGTGCCAGCAGTCCTCAAGCTTTTCCCTACAATGAGCAGTTCTTC
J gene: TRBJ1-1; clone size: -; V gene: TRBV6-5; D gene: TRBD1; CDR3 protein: CASSSGQGTYTEAFF; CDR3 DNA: TGTGCCAGCAGTTCCGGACAGGGGACCTACACTGAAGCTTTCTTT
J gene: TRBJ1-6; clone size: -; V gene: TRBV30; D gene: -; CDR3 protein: CAWSVHQPGDNSPLHF; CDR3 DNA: TGTGCCTGGAGTGTACACCAGCCGGGGGATAATTCACCCCTCCACTTT
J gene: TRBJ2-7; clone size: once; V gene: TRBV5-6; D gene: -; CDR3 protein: CASSLGLGPYEQYF; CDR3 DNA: TGTGCCAGCAGCCTGGGACTCGGTCCCTACGAGCAGTACTTC
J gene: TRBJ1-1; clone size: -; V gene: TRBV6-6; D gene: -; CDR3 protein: CASSLDLDTEAFF; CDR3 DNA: TGTGCCAGCAGCCTTGACTTGGACACTGAAGCTTTCTTT
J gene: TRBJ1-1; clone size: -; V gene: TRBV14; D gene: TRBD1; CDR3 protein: CASSPSHRGTEAFF; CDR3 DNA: TGTGCCAGCAGCCCCTCCCACAGGGGCACTGAAGCTTTCTTT
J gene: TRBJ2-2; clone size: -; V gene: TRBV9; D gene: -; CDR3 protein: CASSFSTGELFF; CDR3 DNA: TGTGCCAGCAGCTTCTCCACCGGGGAGCTGTTTTTT
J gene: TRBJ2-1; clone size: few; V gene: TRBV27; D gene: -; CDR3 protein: CASSLTQREQFF; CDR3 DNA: TGTGCCAGCAGTTTGACCCAGAGGGAGCAGTTCTTC
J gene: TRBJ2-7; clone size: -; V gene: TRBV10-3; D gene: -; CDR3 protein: CAIRGQSYEQYF; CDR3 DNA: TGTGCCATCAGAGGACAGTCCTACGAGCAGTACTTC
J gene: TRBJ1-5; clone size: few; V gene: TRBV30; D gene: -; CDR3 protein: CAWSSGISQPQHF; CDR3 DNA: TGTGCCTGGAGTTCAGGGATCAGCCAGCCCCAGCATTTT
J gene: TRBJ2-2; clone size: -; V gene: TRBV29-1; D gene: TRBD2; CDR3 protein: CSAGRREFAGNTGELFF; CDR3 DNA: TGCAGCGCGGGGCGGCGGGAGTTTGCGGGGAACACCGGGGAGCTGTTTTTT
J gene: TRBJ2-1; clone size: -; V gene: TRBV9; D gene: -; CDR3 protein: CASSVAGGRTSLGYNEQFF; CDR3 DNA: TGTGCCAGCAGCGTAGCTGGGGGGAGAACTAGCCTGGGTTACAATGAGCAGTTCTTC
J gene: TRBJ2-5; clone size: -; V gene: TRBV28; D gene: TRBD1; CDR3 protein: CASSLEHGQGIWETQYF; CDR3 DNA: TGTGCCAGCAGTTTAGAGCACGGACAGGGCATTTGGGAGACCCAGTACTTC
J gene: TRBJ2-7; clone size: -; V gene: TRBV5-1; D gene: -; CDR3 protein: CASSLEPESYEQYF; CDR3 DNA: TGCGCCAGCAGCTTGGAACCTGAGAGCTACGAGCAGTACTTC
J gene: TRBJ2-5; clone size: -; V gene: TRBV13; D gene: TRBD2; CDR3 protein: CASSPLAGGPGETQYF; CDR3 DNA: TGTGCCAGCAGCCCCCTAGCGGGGGGGCCCGGAGAGACCCAGTACTTC